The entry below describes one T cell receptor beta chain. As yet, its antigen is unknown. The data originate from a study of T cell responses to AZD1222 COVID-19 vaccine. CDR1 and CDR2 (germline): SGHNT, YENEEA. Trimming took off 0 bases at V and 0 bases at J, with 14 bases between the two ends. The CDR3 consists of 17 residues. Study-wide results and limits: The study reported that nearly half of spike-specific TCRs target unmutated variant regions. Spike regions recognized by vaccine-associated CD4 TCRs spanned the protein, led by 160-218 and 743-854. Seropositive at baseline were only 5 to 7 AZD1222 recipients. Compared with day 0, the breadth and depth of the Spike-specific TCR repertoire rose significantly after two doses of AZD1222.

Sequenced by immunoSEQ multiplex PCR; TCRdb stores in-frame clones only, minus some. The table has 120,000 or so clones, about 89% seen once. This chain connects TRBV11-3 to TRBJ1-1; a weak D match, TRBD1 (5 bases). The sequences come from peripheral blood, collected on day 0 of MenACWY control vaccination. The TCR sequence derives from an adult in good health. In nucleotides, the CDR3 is TGTGCCAGCAGCTTAGATCAAGGACACGGCATGAACACTGAAGCTTTCTTT. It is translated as CASSLDQGHGMNTEAFF.